A single sample gave rise to the 24 T cell receptor beta chains below, sequenced in a study of T cell changes during pregnancy in multiple sclerosis. The method was immunoSEQ multiplex PCR; TCRdb's version includes in-frame clones alone and lacks a portion of them. The table shows 90,000 to 100,000 clones, with 90% to 95% occurring only once. The material was peripheral blood, obtained in the first trimester of pregnancy. The receptors were gathered from a female donor with multiple sclerosis, enrolled in a pregnancy study.

The chain employs TRBV7-2 and TRBJ1-1; D perhaps matches TRBD1 (6 bases). CDR1 and CDR2 (germline): SGHTA, FQGNSA. V was trimmed by 4 bases and J by 2 bases, leaving 17 bases between them. The CDR3 extends over 16 amino acids. The CDR3 sequence: CASSSRFMGQNTEAFF. CDR3 sequence (DNA): TGTGCCAGCAGCTCGAGGTTTATGGGACAAAACACTGAAGCTTTCTTT. Full variable domain (rest looked up from reference TRBV7-2 and TRBJ1-1): GAGVSQSPSNKVTEKGKDVELRCDPISGHTALYWYRQSLGQGLEFLIYFQGNSAPDKSGLPSDRFSAERTGGSVSTLTIQRTQQEDSAVYLCASSSRFMGQNTEAFFGQGTRLTVV.

This chain connects TRBV2 to TRBJ1-1, with 7 bases matching TRBD1. Germline V gene lookup returns CDR1 SNHLY and CDR2 FYNNEI. CDR3 length: 13 amino acids. J was trimmed by 2 bases and V by 6 bases; bases with no gene match: 3. CDR3 region: CASRGQTNTEAFF. In DNA, the CDR3 is TGTGCCAGCAGGGGACAGACTAACACTGAAGCTTTCTTT.

V gene TRBV5-5 combines with J gene TRBJ2-5; no reliable D call. The length of the CDR3 is 14 residues. Germline V gene lookup returns CDR1 SGHKS and CDR2 YYEKEE (reference sequence). V was shortened by 3 bases and J by 5 bases, with 14 bases between the two germline ends. CDR3: CASSYPRSSETQYF. The CDR3 nucleotides are TGTGCCAGCAGCTACCCGCGGTCCTCTGAGACCCAGTACTTC.

This chain links TRBV2 with TRBJ2-1, with 9 bases fitting TRBD2. The CDR3 length is 12 residues. V trimming: 8 bases; J trimming: 15 bases; junction bases outside the gene matches: 11. CDR1 and CDR2 (germline): SNHLY, FYNNEI. The CDR3 DNA reads as TGTGCCAGCGGGAATAGCGGGAGAGGATCGTTCTTC. It specifies CASGNSGRGSFF.

The rearrangement uses TRBV5-6 and TRBJ2-5; D perhaps matches TRBD2 (6 bases). Trimming took off 4 bases at V and 7 bases at J, with 17 bases between the two ends. CDR3 size: 14 residues. Germline V lookup: CDR1 SGHDT, CDR2 YYEEEE. CDR3 bases: TGTGCCAGCAGCCCCGGGACTTTTAGCGGGACCCAGTACTTC. Amino acids: CASSPGTFSGTQYF.

V gene TRBV19 combines with J gene TRBJ1-5; TRBD1 matches at 7 bases. The CDR3 length is 16 residues. Germline V gene lookup returns CDR1 LNHDA and CDR2 SQIVND (reference sequence). With 5 bases clipped from V and 9 bases from J, the junction kept 16 bases outside the gene matches. This CDR3 is CASSLKGLDRDGPQHF. Here the CDR3 DNA reads TGTGCCAGTAGTCTGAAGGGGCTAGACAGGGACGGGCCCCAGCATTTT.

Only one count was recorded for this clone. The chain joins TRBV18 to TRBJ1-1; 9 bases fit TRBD1. The CDR3 extends over 14 amino acids. The germline V gene encodes CDR1 KGHSH and CDR2 LQKENI. V shed 4 bases, J shed 3 bases, and the junction held 3 bases outside the gene matches. CDR3: CASSRGQGDTEAFF. Written as DNA, the CDR3 is TGTGCCAGCTCACGGGGACAGGGAGACACTGAAGCTTTCTTT.

The chain is built from TRBV11-2 and TRBJ2-5, with TRBD1 as a possible D gene (6 bases). Germline loops: CDR1 SGHAT, CDR2 FQNNGV. V lost 1 base, J lost 4 bases, and 13 bases lay in between. The CDR3 spans 15 residues. DNA for the CDR3: TGTGCCAGCAGCTTAGGGAACAGGGAAGGAGAGACCCAGTACTTC. This translates into CASSLGNREGETQYF.

The rearrangement links TRBV7-8 to TRBJ1-2; weak D call: TRBD1 (5 bases). Germline V gene lookup returns CDR1 SGHVS and CDR2 FQNEAQ. V shed 5 bases and J shed 6 bases, with 13 bases lying between them. The CDR3 sequence is 13 residues long. This CDR3 reads CASSPGDFHGYTF. The CDR3 DNA is TGTGCCAGCAGCCCGGGGGATTTCCATGGCTACACCTTC. The full variable domain, in which reference TRBV7-8 and TRBJ1-2 provide the parts outside the CDR3, is GAGVSQSPRYKVAKRGQDVALRCDPISGHVSLFWYQQALGQGPEFLTYFQNEAQLDKSGLPSDRFFAERPEGSVSTLKIQRTQQEDSAVYLCASSPGDFHGYTFGSGTRLTVV.

The rearrangement joins TRBV18 to TRBJ1-1; 7 positions agree with TRBD1. V trimming: 5 bases; J trimming: 2 bases; junction bases outside the gene matches: 11. The germline gives CDR1 KGHSH, CDR2 LQKENI. The CDR3 consists of 16 residues. This CDR3 is CASSSEGGAYNTEAFF. CDR3 in DNA: TGTGCCAGCTCAAGCGAAGGGGGCGCCTACAACACTGAAGCTTTCTTT.

V gene TRBV7-3 combines with J gene TRBJ1-1; possible D gene TRBD1, 5 bases. The CDR3 spans 13 residues. Germline lookup yields CDR1 SGHTA and CDR2 FQGTGA. The V and J ends lost 5 bases and 4 bases respectively, with 11 bases between them. The CDR3 bases are TGTGCCAGCAGCCCCCAAAGGGGCACTGAAGCTTTCTTT. It encodes CASSPQRGTEAFF.

The chain recombines TRBV7-3 with TRBJ2-2; 9 bases align to TRBD1. Germline V gene lookup returns CDR1 SGHTA and CDR2 FQGTGA. The V gene end was trimmed by 6 bases and the J gene end by 7 bases; junction bases not matched to a gene: 9. The CDR3 covers 15 residues. The CDR3 is CASRLTGGSSGELFF. CDR3 bases: TGTGCCAGCAGACTGACAGGGGGTTCAAGCGGGGAGCTGTTTTTT.

The chain employs TRBV5-1 and TRBJ2-5; 9 bases match TRBD1. Germline CDR1 SGHRS, CDR2 YFSETQ. The CDR3 is made up of 14 amino acids. With 4 bases clipped from V and 5 bases from J, the junction kept 6 bases outside the gene matches. This CDR3 reads CASSTGQGTETQYF. CDR3 in DNA: TGCGCCAGCAGCACAGGACAGGGGACGGAGACCCAGTACTTC.

This chain uses TRBV27 with TRBJ2-6; D is ambiguous. Germline V gives CDR1 MNHEY, CDR2 SMNVEV (reference sequence). Trimming stripped 6 bases from V and 4 bases from J, with 13 bases between. The CDR3 loop spans 15 amino acids. CDR3 sequence reads: CASREQWAGANVLTF. In DNA, the CDR3 is TGTGCCAGCAGGGAACAGTGGGCCGGGGCCAACGTCCTGACTTTC. The full variable domain, in which reference TRBV27 and TRBJ2-6 provide the parts outside the CDR3, is EAQVTQNPRYLITVTGKKLTVTCSQNMNHEYMSWYRQDPGLGLRQIYYSMNVEVTDKGDVPEGYKVSRKEKRNFPLILESPSPNQTSLYFCASREQWAGANVLTFGAGSRLTVL.

Here the CDR3 reads CASSLGVTGRTSGNTIYF. The CDR3, as DNA: TGCGCCAGCAGCTTGGGGGTGACAGGGAGGACGTCTGGAAACACCATATATTTT. The chain employs TRBV5-1 and TRBJ1-3; 7 nucleotides align to TRBD1. Germline-derived CDR1 and CDR2 are SGHRS and YFSETQ. V trimming: 0 bases; J trimming: 1 base; junction bases outside the gene matches: 10. There are 18 residues in the CDR3. The variable domain in full, completed from reference TRBV5-1 and TRBJ1-3, reads KAGVTQTPRYLIKTRGQQVTLSCSPISGHRSVSWYQQTPGQGLQFLFEYFSETQRNKGNFPGRFSGRQFSNSRSEMNVSTLELGDSALYLCASSLGVTGRTSGNTIYFGEGSWLTVV.

The chain combines TRBV19 with TRBJ1-5; 10 nucleotides match TRBD1. This CDR3 contains 15 residues. Germline loops: CDR1 LNHDA, CDR2 SQIVND (reference sequence). With V trimmed by 6 bases and J by 6 bases, 8 bases remained unmatched. This CDR3 is CASRSTGGYRQPQHF. CDR3 in DNA: TGTGCCAGTAGATCGACAGGGGGCTACCGTCAGCCCCAGCATTTT.

This rearrangement joins TRBV6-1 to TRBJ1-1; D is possibly TRBD1 (5 bases). V was shortened by 4 bases and J by 8 bases, with 14 bases between the two germline ends. The CDR3 has 13 amino acids. Germline V CDR1 and CDR2: MNHNS, SASEGT. This chain's CDR3 is CASSVFETAEAFF. The CDR3 bases are TGTGCCAGCAGTGTCTTTGAGACAGCCGAAGCTTTCTTT.

Here the CDR3 reads CASREQGEKLFF. In nucleotides, the CDR3 is TGCGCCAGCAGAGAACAGGGGGAAAAACTGTTTTTT. V is TRBV5-1 and J is TRBJ1-4; 7 nucleotides agree with TRBD1. V trimming: 5 bases; J trimming: 8 bases; junction bases outside the gene matches: 3. The CDR3 loop spans 12 amino acids. CDR1 is SGHRS and CDR2 is YFSETQ in the germline V gene.

This clone was detected once. The chain is built from TRBV5-5 and TRBJ2-7, with a weak D call TRBD1 (6 bases). CDR3 size: 15 residues. V was shortened by 1 base and J by 2 bases, with 13 bases between the two germline ends. Germline CDR1 reads SGHKS; CDR2 reads YYEKEE (reference sequence). CDR3 DNA sequence: TGTGCCAGCAGCTTGTTTACAGGGCCTCCCTACGAGCAGTACTTC. Protein sequence: CASSLFTGPPYEQYF.

The V call is TRBV5-1, the J call TRBJ1-1, with 7 bases fitting TRBD1. The CDR3 consists of 14 residues. V gave up 8 bases and J gave up 1 base; unmatched junction bases: 8. Per the germline V gene, CDR1 is SGHRS and CDR2 is YFSETQ. CDR3 sequence (DNA): TGCGCCAGTAACGGACAGGCAACGAACACTGAAGCTTTCTTT. It translates to CASNGQATNTEAFF. The variable domain in full, with the rest retrieved from reference TRBV5-1 and TRBJ1-1, is KAGVTQTPRYLIKTRGQQVTLSCSPISGHRSVSWYQQTPGQGLQFLFEYFSETQRNKGNFPGRFSGRQFSNSRSEMNVSTLELGDSALYLCASNGQATNTEAFFGQGTRLTVV.

The rearrangement uses TRBV6-6 and TRBJ2-3; 8 bases match TRBD2. The germline CDR1 and CDR2 sequences are MNHNY and SVGAGI (reference sequence). CDR3 length equals 15 residues. The trim removed 4 bases at V and 0 bases at J, leaving 3 bases unmatched. The CDR3 DNA reads TGTGCCAGCAGTTCGCGGGGGGCCAGCACAGATACGCAGTATTTT. Translated: CASSSRGASTDTQYF.

The chain joins TRBV27 to TRBJ1-1; tentatively, D is TRBD1 (5 bases). The CDR3 is 15 amino acids. Germline CDR1 reads MNHEY; CDR2 reads SMNVEV (reference sequence). The ends were cut back, 6 bases at V and 0 bases at J, with 14 bases in the middle. The CDR3 region is CASSLNGGVNTEAFF. The CDR3 coding sequence is TGTGCCAGCAGCCTTAATGGGGGGGTGAACACTGAAGCTTTCTTT.

This clone was seen just once. The rearrangement joins TRBV27 to TRBJ2-7; 7 bases fit TRBD1. Germline CDR1 is MNHEY and CDR2 is SMNVEV (reference sequence). This CDR3 spans 14 amino acids. The V gene end was trimmed by 6 bases and the J gene end by 2 bases; junction bases not matched to a gene: 7. CDR3: CASSQGQATYEQYF. CDR3 DNA: TGTGCCAGCAGCCAAGGACAGGCTACCTACGAGCAGTACTTC.

V usage is TRBV21-1 and J usage is TRBJ2-5; TRBD2, as called in the table, went unchecked against the DNA. TRBV21-1 is marked as a pseudogene. The CDR3 spans 14 residues. For the CDR3, the DNA is TGTGCCAGCAGCAACGTTAGCGGAGCAGAGACCCAGTACTTC. Protein: CASSNVSGAETQYF.